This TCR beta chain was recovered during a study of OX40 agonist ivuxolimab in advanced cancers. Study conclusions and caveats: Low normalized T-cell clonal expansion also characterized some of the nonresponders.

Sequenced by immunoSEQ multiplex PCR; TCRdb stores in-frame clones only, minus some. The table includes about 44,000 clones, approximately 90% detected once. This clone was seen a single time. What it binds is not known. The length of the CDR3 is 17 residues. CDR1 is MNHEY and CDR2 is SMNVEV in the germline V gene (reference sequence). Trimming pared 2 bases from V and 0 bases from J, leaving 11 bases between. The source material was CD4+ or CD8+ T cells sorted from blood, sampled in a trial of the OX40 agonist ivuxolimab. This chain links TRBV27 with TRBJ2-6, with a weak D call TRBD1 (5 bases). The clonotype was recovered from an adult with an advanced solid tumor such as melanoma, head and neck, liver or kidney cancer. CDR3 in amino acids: CASSLIDRTSGANVLTF. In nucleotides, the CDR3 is TGTGCCAGCAGTTTAATTGACAGAACCTCTGGGGCCAACGTCCTGACTTTC.